This T cell receptor (beta chain) was sequenced in a study of cytomegalovirus exposure and HLA in healthy donors (dated by TCRdb to the late 2010s). The study in broad terms: In an earlier analysis of under 750 of the donors, around 290 Gb of sequence data and approximately 120 million unique TCR beta sequences from about 190 million T cells were reported. Around 300 gigabases of sequencing data and 70 million to 100 million unique TCR sequences were included in an early release covering about 620 HLA-typed donors. Among the roughly 370 genotyped donors, about 85% belonged to the genetic ancestry cluster associated with self-reported Caucasian donors. The aim of the study was to test whether cataloging public T cell receptors could identify signatures of past pathogen exposure. The T cell repertoires of under 700 subjects were profiled by immunosequencing and related to cytomegalovirus serostatus. A separate validation cohort of 90 to 150 different subjects was used in addition to the roughly 720-subject first cohort. The study combined high-throughput TCR immunosequencing, statistical association of individual TCRs with disease status, and machine learning to predict cytomegalovirus infection status. To study patterns of TCR occurrence, a later analysis re-analyzed previously published TCR beta repertoires from 666 donors and added high-resolution HLA genotyping. In the later analysis, no new phenotypic data were used to find candidate immune exposures; instead, reliance was placed on TCR beta sequences and their occurrence across donors. In an earlier analysis of a few hundred of the donors, high-throughput TCR beta sequencing was used to judge whether each TCR beta V gene segment behaved as functional or pseudogenic. Donor age, sex, ethnicity and CMV serostatus were compiled together with the repertoire data. In a later genetic analysis, genome-wide SNP genotypes for about 55% of the roughly 700 donors were used, and that subset was treated as a discovery cohort. Every discovery cohort repertoire had been produced on one sequencing platform. Both class I and class II loci were covered by HLA typing, at four-digit resolution. The number of donors typed differed by locus, with about 629-640 for A, B, C, DRB1 and DQB1, more than 500 for DQA1, 606 for DPA1, and about 450 for DPB1. Because of strong linkage in the cohort, 5 or 6 DR-DQ haplotypes were treated as single units for association and clustering. Among a few hundred genotyped donors of the cohort, an average of around 240,000 unique TCR beta nucleotide sequences were sequenced per donor, roughly 18% of them non-productive. Beyond this particular receptor, the publication reports: When HLA alleles, especially DR and DQ, strongly co-occurred, TCR associations were difficult to assign to individual alleles. The earlier analysis of approximately 590 of the donors excluded seventeen rarely observed V segments, including chromosome 9 orphons, because counts were too low. A later genetic analysis reported fewer N-insertions in productive TCRs among donors in an Asian-associated ancestry cluster than the approximately 700-donor mean. This cohort had only TCR beta chains sequenced, and the lack of alpha or paired-chain data limited which features could be detected. CMV serostatus was the only immune exposure information available for the cohort. A later analysis found that most CMV-associated TCR beta chains appeared HLA-restricted, with HLA associations seemingly driven largely by CMV exposure. At a false discovery rate of 0.05, a later analysis linked fewer than 20,000 TCR beta sequences to specific HLA alleles. Cytomegalovirus status was reported to be diagnosed by the classifier with high specificity and sensitivity in both the original and validation cohorts. A further reported finding was that TCR beta sequences accurately predicted the HLA-A and HLA-B alleles for most subjects in the first cohort. The 87-base-pair reads could not distinguish some IMGT-functional V segments, including TRBV6-2 and TRBV6-3, so those segments were excluded. In a later analysis, HLA-associated TCR beta chains were found to be more clonally expanded and to have lower generation probabilities than equally common non-associated chains. Most TCR sequences were observed very rarely across donors, whereas some public TCRs were present in many individuals. A total of 150 or so TCR beta chains were listed by the study as associated with cytomegalovirus. Broadly in line with IMGT annotations, most TCR beta V segments showed up in productive rearrangements about 90% or about 30% of the time in an earlier analysis of roughly 590 of the donors. An association between a missense DCLRE1C variant and V-gene and J-gene trimming of TCR beta chains was found in a later genetic analysis and replicated in an independent cohort. Roughly uniform sequencing depth across donors was assumed in presence/absence analyses, although this assumption may not hold. A few of the identified cytomegalovirus-associated TCR beta chains were confirmed in vitro to be specific for cytomegalovirus antigens. Correlated functional status among segregating V segments might be attributable to linkage disequilibrium, but an unknown experimental factor could not be ruled out. It was suggested by the authors that the approach could potentially be generalized to other disease states and immunological phenotypes. Because some donors lacked HLA typing at each locus, the association tests relied only on the typed subset. Several of the top co-occurrence clusters appeared to be linked to parvovirus B19, influenza, CMV and Epstein-Barr virus, according to a later analysis. A cluster of highly shared sequence variants was judged likely to represent a technical artifact of the sequencing pipeline. In a later analysis, the rate of TCR association differed among HLA loci, with DRB1 alleles having the most associated TCRs and HLA-C alleles having the fewest.

The cohort was made up of 500 to 800 healthy bone marrow donors. At the time of sampling, all cohort members were nominally healthy, though unrecorded immune exposures were likely present. The donor tested CMV seronegative and was one of the 352 seronegative cohort members. A peripheral blood sample was provided by each donor, and peripheral blood mononuclear cells were used for TCR beta sequencing. The Qiagen DNeasy Blood Extraction Kit was used to extract genomic DNA from the blood cell samples. A word on this clone: The antigen it binds to is not known. No base quality information exists; no much larger clone differs at one position.

The library was made by the immunoSEQ multiplex PCR assay. A mixture of 60 forward primers for TCR Vbeta segments and 13 reverse primers for TCR Jbeta segments was used in the multiplex PCR. A multiplex PCR assay on genomic DNA amplified the CDR3 region of rearranged TCR beta genes. Amplified TCR beta libraries were sequenced as 87-base-pair reads on the Illumina HiSeq System. Processing in the source paper ran as follows. A later analysis counted about 80 million unique TCR beta chains across the 700 or so repertoires, and 9.5 million to 11 million of these chains were shared by at least two donors. Raw reads were error-corrected and collapsed into unique sequences with a nearest-neighbor algorithm that merged closely related sequences to remove PCR and sequencing errors. Alignment of CDR3 sequences to IMGT reference sequences was used to assign V, D and J gene segments. Each retained sequence needed at least a six-nucleotide match to both a V gene segment and a J gene segment. Rearrangements were classified as productive when the CDR3 lacked stop codons and remained in frame with V and J, and all other rearrangements were classified as non-productive. Following IMGT convention, CDR3 was defined as the stretch from the second conserved V-encoded cysteine up to the conserved J-encoded phenylalanine. The earlier analysis of 550 to 650 of the donors excluded any sequence lacking an unambiguous match to a single V gene segment. An earlier analysis of about 590 of the donors classified V segments as functional when productive rearrangements were above 56.7% and as segregating when the standard deviation between donors was above 5%. A statistical classification framework was developed to diagnose cytomegalovirus status using the catalog of TCR beta chain sequences. In a later analysis, V and J genes were assigned by comparing TCR nucleotide sequences against IMGT/GENE-DB human TR gene sequences. A later analysis assigned CDR3 sequences and most-parsimonious VDJ recombination scenarios with the TCRdist pipeline. In a later analysis, each TCR beta chain was defined by its CDR3 amino acid sequence together with its V-gene family, and reads without a unique V-gene family were excluded. In a later analysis, around 600 highly shared, low-generation-probability nucleotide sequences were removed to address suspected cross-contamination and a sequencing artifact. For each public chain, a later analysis derived a clonal expansion index from normalized ranks of inferred template counts within each repertoire. A later analysis computed generation probabilities with a VDJ recombination model fitted to out-of-frame rearrangements, and checked the results against IGoR. In a later analysis, TCR-TCR, TCR-HLA and TCR-CMV co-occurrence was scored with hypergeometric tests, and a repertoire-size bias correction was applied to TCR pairs. To estimate false discovery rates, a later analysis permuted the HLA or CMV assignments 20 times. In a later analysis, co-occurring TCRs were grouped with DBSCAN, and TCRdist sequence similarity was added when clustering was performed within HLA-allele-positive subsets. Repertoires with fewer than 30,000 or more than 120,000 public chains were left out of co-occurrence clustering, as were four to six repertoires with anomalous nucleotide sharing. Held by TCRdb, this immuneACCESS table contains in-frame sequences only and omits some clones. Under half of the omission traces to an unresolved V gene where checked; the cause of the rest is unknown. That table supplies the V and J calls and clone size; D and trimming were determined from the DNA. Counted in this sample were some 120,000 clones; less than 20% of them appeared once. 1.9% of the sample rests with the top ten.

The germline V gene (reference sequence) yields MNHEY for CDR1 and SMNVEV for CDR2. The junction shows trimming of 4 bases on V and 6 bases on J, plus 18 bases between the germline ends. The CDR3 holds 15 amino acids from the cysteine to the phenylalanine. Only CDR3 DNA is held: 45 bases, read in frame from base 1. The chain couples TRBV27 to TRBJ2-5; a confident D gene designation cannot be given. The sample consisted of PBMCs. The TCR comes from a young woman in good health and CMV-seronegative. The DNA reads as follows: TGTGCCAGCAGTTCGACATCTTGGCAGGCGAAGACCCAGTACTTC. Its protein reads: CASSSTSWQAKTQYF.